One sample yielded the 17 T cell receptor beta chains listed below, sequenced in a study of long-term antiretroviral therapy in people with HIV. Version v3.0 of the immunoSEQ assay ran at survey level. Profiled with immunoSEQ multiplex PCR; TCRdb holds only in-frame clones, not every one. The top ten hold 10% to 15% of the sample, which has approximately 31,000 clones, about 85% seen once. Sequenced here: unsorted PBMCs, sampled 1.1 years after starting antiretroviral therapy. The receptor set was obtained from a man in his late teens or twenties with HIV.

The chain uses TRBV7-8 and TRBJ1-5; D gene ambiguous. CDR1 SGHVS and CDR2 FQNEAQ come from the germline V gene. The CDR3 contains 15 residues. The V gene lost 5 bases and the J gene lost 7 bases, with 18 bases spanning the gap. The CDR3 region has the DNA TGTGCCAGCAGCCGAACTCGGACGGGCCTCCAGCCCCAGCATTTT. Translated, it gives CASSRTRTGLQPQHF.

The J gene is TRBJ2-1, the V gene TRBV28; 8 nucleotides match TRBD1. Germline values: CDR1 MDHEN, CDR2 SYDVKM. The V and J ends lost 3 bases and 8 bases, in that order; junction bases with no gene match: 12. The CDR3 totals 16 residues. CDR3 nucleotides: TGTGCCAGCAGTTTCACTTGGCAGGGGGCGCGCGATGAGCAGTTCTTC. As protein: CASSFTWQGARDEQFF.

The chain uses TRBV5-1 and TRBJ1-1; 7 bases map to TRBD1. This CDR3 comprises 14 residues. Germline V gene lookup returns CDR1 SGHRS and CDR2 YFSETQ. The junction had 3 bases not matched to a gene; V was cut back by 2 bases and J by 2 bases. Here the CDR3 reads CASSFGTVNTEAFF. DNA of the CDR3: TGCGCCAGCAGCTTCGGGACAGTCAACACTGAAGCTTTCTTT.

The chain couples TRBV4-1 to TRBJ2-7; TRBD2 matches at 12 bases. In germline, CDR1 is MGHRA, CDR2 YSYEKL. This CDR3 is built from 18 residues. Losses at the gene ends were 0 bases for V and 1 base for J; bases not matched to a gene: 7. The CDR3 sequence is CASSQDIGLAGQSYEQYF. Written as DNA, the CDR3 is TGCGCCAGCAGCCAAGATATTGGACTAGCGGGGCAATCCTACGAGCAGTACTTC.

CDR3 bases: TGCGCCAGCAGCCAAGAGCTCCGGGTAGCGGGCTACACCGGGGAGCTGTTTTTT. It yields the protein CASSQELRVAGYTGELFF. The chain uses TRBV4-3 and TRBJ2-2; 7 nucleotides agree with TRBD2. Per the germline V gene, CDR1 is LGHNA and CDR2 is YSLEER. This CDR3 is built from 18 residues. Unmatched junction bases numbered 10, after V lost 0 bases and J lost 3 bases.

CDR3 DNA: TGTGCCAGCAGCCACGTTCGCCTAGCAGGGCGGGATATTCGTTTACTCTACGAGCAGTACTTC. This sequence encodes CASSHVRLAGRDIRLLYEQYF. The chain combines TRBV28 with TRBJ2-7; a weak D match, TRBD2 (6 bases). V was cut by 6 bases and J by 3 bases, with 36 bases left in between. Germline CDR1 MDHEN, CDR2 SYDVKM. The CDR3 runs to 21 residues. The full variable domain, completed using reference TRBV28 and TRBJ2-7, is DVKVTQSSRYLVKRTGEKVFLECVQDMDHENMFWYRQDPGLGLRLIYFSYDVKMKEKGDIPEGYSVSREKKERFSLILESASTNQTSMYLCASSHVRLAGRDIRLLYEQYFGPGTRLTVT.

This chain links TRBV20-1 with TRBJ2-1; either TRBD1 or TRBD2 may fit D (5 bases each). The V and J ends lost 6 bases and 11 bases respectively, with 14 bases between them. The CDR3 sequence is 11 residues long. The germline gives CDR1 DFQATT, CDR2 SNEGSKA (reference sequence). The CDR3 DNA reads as TGCAGTGCCCCCTACCGGGACCAGCAGTTCTTC. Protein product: CSAPYRDQQFF.

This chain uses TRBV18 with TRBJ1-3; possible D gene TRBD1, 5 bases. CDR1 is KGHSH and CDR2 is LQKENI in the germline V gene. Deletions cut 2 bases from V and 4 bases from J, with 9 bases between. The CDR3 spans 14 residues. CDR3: CASSPGGAGNTIYF. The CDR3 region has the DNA TGTGCCAGCTCACCAGGAGGGGCGGGAAACACCATATATTTT.

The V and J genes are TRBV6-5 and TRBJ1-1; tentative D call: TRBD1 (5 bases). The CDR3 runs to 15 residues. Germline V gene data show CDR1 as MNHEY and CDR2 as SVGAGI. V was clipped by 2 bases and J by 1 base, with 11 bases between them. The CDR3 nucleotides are TGTGCCAGCAGTTACCGGGCGGGGGAGAACACTGAAGCTTTCTTT. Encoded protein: CASSYRAGENTEAFF.

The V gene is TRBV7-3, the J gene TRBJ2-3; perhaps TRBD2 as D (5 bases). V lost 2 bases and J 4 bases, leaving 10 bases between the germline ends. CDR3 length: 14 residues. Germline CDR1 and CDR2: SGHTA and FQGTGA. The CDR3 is CASSLGGTADTQYF. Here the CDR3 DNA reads TGTGCCAGCAGCTTAGGAGGAACGGCAGATACGCAGTATTTT.

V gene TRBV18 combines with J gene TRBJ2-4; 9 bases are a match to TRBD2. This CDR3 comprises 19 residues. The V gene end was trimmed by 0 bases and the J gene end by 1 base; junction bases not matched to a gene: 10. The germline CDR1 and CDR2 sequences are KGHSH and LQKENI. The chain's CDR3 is CASSPPSSGVLGAKNIQYF. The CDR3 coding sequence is TGTGCCAGCTCACCACCGTCTAGCGGGGTCCTTGGTGCCAAAAACATTCAGTACTTC.

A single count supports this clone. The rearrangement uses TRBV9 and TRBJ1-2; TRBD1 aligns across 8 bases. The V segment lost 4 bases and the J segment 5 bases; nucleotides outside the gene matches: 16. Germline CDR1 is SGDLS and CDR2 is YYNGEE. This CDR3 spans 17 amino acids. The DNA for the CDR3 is TGTGCCAGCAGCCCAACCACCGGGACAGGACGAAATTATGGCTACACCTTC. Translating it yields CASSPTTGTGRNYGYTF.

The CDR3 region is CAGYGYTF. The CDR3 nucleotides are TGTGCAGGGTATGGCTACACCTTC. The V call is TRBV25-1, the J call TRBJ1-2; D unresolved. Germline V CDR1 and CDR2: MGHDK, SYGVNS. CDR3 length: 8 amino acids.

The DNA of the CDR3 is TGTGCCAGCTCATCGACAGGGGCGGGAAATGAGCAGTTCTTC. Translation: CASSSTGAGNEQFF. The chain employs TRBV18 and TRBJ2-1, with 8 bases identical to TRBD1. Germline assignment: CDR1 KGHSH and CDR2 LQKENI. The ends lost 5 bases at V and 7 bases at J; junction bases unmatched: 7. This CDR3 has 14 residues.

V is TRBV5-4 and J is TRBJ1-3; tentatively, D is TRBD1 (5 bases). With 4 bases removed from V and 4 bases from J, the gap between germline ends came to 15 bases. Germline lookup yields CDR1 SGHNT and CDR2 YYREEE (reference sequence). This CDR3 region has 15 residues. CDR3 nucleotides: TGTGCCAGCAGCCGATCCTCGGGGGAAGGAAACACCATATATTTT. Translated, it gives CASSRSSGEGNTIYF. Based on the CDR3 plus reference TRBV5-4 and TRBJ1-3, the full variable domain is ETGVTQSPTHLIKTRGQQVTLRCSSQSGHNTVSWYQQALGQGPQFIFQYYREEENGRGNFPPRFSGLQFPNYSSELNVNALELDDSALYLCASSRSSGEGNTIYFGEGSWLTVV.

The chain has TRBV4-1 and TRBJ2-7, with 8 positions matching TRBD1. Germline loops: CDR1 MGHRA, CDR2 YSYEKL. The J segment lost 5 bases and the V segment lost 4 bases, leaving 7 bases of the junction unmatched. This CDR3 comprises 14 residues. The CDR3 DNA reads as TGCGCCAGCAGCCGAGTTCAGGGGGCGGACGAGCAGTACTTC. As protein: CASSRVQGADEQYF.

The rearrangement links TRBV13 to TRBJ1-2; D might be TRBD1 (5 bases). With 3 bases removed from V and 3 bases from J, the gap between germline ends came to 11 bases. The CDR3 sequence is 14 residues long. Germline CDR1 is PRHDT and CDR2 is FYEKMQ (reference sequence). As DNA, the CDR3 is TGTGCCAGCAGCTTGGGGGGAGGATACTATGGCTACACCTTC. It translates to CASSLGGGYYGYTF.